This TCR beta chain was recovered during a study of vaccination effects on CD4 cells after COVID-19. After expansion with viral peptide pools in the ViraFEST assay, antigen-specific CD4+ T cells were sequenced. The authors isolated CD4+ T cells after 9 to 10 days of culture. Neither prior SARS-CoV-2 infection nor positive nucleocapsid antibodies were present in the vaccine recipients. Supplemented with 7.5 to 10 IU/ml IL-2 and 8 to 10 ug/ml peptides, a few million PBMC per well were kept in culture. The authors replaced half the medium with IL-2 medium on days 3 and 7. Sequencing was performed with immunoSEQ multiplex PCR; in TCRdb, only in-frame clones are kept and a portion is missing. The table lists around 23,000 clones, over 70% of them singletons. This clone was counted once. What it binds is unknown. Points from the study as a whole: There was marked clonal contraction among infection- and vaccine-induced clones late after vaccination. Early post-infection timepoints were absent, and convalescent patients were few.

Specimen: CD4+ T cells from PBMCs cultured with HCoV-NL63 spike peptides, collected before COVID-19 vaccination. The clonotype comes from a human donor who received a COVID-19 vaccine.

In DNA, the CDR3 is TGCGCCAGCAGCTTTTCCGGGGGAAGCTCCTACGAGCAGTACTTC. It codes for CASSFSGGSSYEQYF. The chain is built from TRBV5-1 and TRBJ2-7, with a weak D call TRBD2 (6 bases). The length of the CDR3 is 15 residues. CDR1 is SGHRS and CDR2 is YFSETQ in the germline V gene. V was clipped by 2 bases and J by 0 bases, with 12 bases between them.